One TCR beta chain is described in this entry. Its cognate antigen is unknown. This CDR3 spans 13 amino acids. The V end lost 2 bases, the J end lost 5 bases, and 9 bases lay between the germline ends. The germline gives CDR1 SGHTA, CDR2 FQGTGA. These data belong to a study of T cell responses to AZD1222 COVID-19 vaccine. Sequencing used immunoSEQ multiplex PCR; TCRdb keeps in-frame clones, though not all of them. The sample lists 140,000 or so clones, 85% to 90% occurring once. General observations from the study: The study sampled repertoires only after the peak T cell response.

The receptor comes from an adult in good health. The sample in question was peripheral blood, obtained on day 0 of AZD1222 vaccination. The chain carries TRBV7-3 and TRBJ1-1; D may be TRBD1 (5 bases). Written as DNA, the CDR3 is TGTGCCAGCAGCTTAGACAGATTAACTGAAGCTTTCTTT. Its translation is CASSLDRLTEAFF.